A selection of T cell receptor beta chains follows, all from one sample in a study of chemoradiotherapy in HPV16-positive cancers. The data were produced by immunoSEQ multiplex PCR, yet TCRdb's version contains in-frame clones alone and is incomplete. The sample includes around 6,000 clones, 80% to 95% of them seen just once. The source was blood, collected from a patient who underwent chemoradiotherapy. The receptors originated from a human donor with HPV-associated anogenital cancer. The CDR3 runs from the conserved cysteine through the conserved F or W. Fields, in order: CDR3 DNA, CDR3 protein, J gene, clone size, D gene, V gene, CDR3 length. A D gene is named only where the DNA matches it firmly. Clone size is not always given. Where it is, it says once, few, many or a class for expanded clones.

CDR3 DNA: TGTGCCACCAGCAGAGCCTCCGGGACTAGTTTTGGCGAGCAGTACTTC
CDR3 protein: CATSRASGTSFGEQYF
J gene: TRBJ2-7
clone size: -
D gene: TRBD2
V gene: TRBV15
CDR3 length: 16

CDR3 DNA: TGTGCCAGCAGTGCGGCAAACTACGAGCAGTACTTC
CDR3 protein: CASSAANYEQYF
J gene: TRBJ2-7
clone size: -
D gene: -
V gene: TRBV2
CDR3 length: 12

CDR3 DNA: TGCGCCAGCAGCGAAGGGTTAGGGGAGCAGTACTTC
CDR3 protein: CASSEGLGEQYF
J gene: TRBJ2-7
clone size: -
D gene: -
V gene: TRBV4-3
CDR3 length: 12

CDR3 DNA: TGTGCCAGCAGATCACAGGGGTTTGAGGAGCAGTTCTTC
CDR3 protein: CASRSQGFEEQFF
J gene: TRBJ2-1
clone size: -
D gene: TRBD1
V gene: TRBV6-5
CDR3 length: 13

CDR3 DNA: TGTGCCAGCAGTTTGGGCGGGATAAACCAAGAGACCCAGTACTTC
CDR3 protein: CASSLGGINQETQYF
J gene: TRBJ2-5
clone size: -
D gene: -
V gene: TRBV7-9
CDR3 length: 15

CDR3 DNA: TGTGCCAGTAGTCCAGACAGGGGTGAGACCCAGTACTTC
CDR3 protein: CASSPDRGETQYF
J gene: TRBJ2-5
clone size: -
D gene: TRBD1
V gene: TRBV19
CDR3 length: 13

CDR3 DNA: TGTGCCAGCACCACGGGGAGTAGCACCGGGGAGCTGTTTTTT
CDR3 protein: CASTTGSSTGELFF
J gene: TRBJ2-2
clone size: -
D gene: -
V gene: TRBV21-1
CDR3 length: 14

CDR3 DNA: TGTGCCACCAGCAGAGATGCAATAGGCTTGGCGCAGCCCCAGCATTTT
CDR3 protein: CATSRDAIGLAQPQHF
J gene: TRBJ1-5
clone size: -
D gene: -
V gene: TRBV15
CDR3 length: 16

CDR3 DNA: TGTGCCAGCATGCAGGGAGCTACCTACGAGCAGTACTTC
CDR3 protein: CASMQGATYEQYF
J gene: TRBJ2-7
clone size: -
D gene: -
V gene: TRBV2
CDR3 length: 13

CDR3 DNA: TGTGCCAGCTCACAGCAAGAGACCCAGTACTTC
CDR3 protein: CASSQQETQYF
J gene: TRBJ2-5
clone size: once
D gene: -
V gene: TRBV18
CDR3 length: 11

CDR3 DNA: TGCGCCAGCAGCAACGCGGACGGAGGGGGTAGCTATGGCTACACCTTC
CDR3 protein: CASSNADGGGSYGYTF
J gene: TRBJ1-2
clone size: once
D gene: -
V gene: TRBV5-1
CDR3 length: 16

CDR3 DNA: TGTGCCAGTAGTGACCCGGGGAACTATGGCTACACCTTC
CDR3 protein: CASSDPGNYGYTF
J gene: TRBJ1-2
clone size: -
D gene: -
V gene: TRBV19
CDR3 length: 13

CDR3 DNA: TGTGCCAGCAGCGTAGGTGGAGGGGAGAACACTGAAGCTTTCTTT
CDR3 protein: CASSVGGGENTEAFF
J gene: TRBJ1-1
clone size: -
D gene: -
V gene: TRBV9
CDR3 length: 15

CDR3 DNA: TGTGCCAGCAGCCGGGGGGAGGGAGGCCAAGAGACCCAGTACTTC
CDR3 protein: CASSRGEGGQETQYF
J gene: TRBJ2-5
clone size: -
D gene: TRBD2
V gene: TRBV11-3
CDR3 length: 15

CDR3 DNA: TGTGCCAGCAGCCCCTCGGAGCCTGGAAACACCATATATTTT
CDR3 protein: CASSPSEPGNTIYF
J gene: TRBJ1-3
clone size: -
D gene: -
V gene: TRBV9
CDR3 length: 14

CDR3 DNA: TGTGCCAGCAGTTATCTACTGGAACCTAACTATGGCTACACCTTC
CDR3 protein: CASSYLLEPNYGYTF
J gene: TRBJ1-2
clone size: -
D gene: -
V gene: TRBV6-6
CDR3 length: 15

CDR3 DNA: TGTGCCAGCGTCTCGAGAGGGACTTCCGTGAACACTGAAGCTTTCTTT
CDR3 protein: CASVSRGTSVNTEAFF
J gene: TRBJ1-1
clone size: -
D gene: -
V gene: TRBV21-1
CDR3 length: 16

CDR3 DNA: TGCGCCAGCAGCTTGGTTTCGGCCCAACGAGAGACCCAGTACTTC
CDR3 protein: CASSLVSAQRETQYF
J gene: TRBJ2-5
clone size: -
D gene: -
V gene: TRBV5-1
CDR3 length: 15

CDR3 DNA: TGTGCCAGCAGTCGACAGGGGTCGGGTACTGAAGCTTTCTTT
CDR3 protein: CASSRQGSGTEAFF
J gene: TRBJ1-1
clone size: -
D gene: TRBD1
V gene: TRBV7-9
CDR3 length: 14

CDR3 DNA: TGTGCCAGCAGCCACGTGCGGGGGTACCCTAGCACAGATACGCAGTATTTT
CDR3 protein: CASSHVRGYPSTDTQYF
J gene: TRBJ2-3
clone size: -
D gene: TRBD2
V gene: TRBV7-2
CDR3 length: 17

CDR3 DNA: TGCGCCAGCAGCAAAGGACAGTCTAACTATGGCTACACCTTC
CDR3 protein: CASSKGQSNYGYTF
J gene: TRBJ1-2
clone size: -
D gene: -
V gene: TRBV5-1
CDR3 length: 14

CDR3 DNA: TGTGCCAGCAGCTCAACGGGGACAGCAGAAGAGACCCAGTACTTC
CDR3 protein: CASSSTGTAEETQYF
J gene: TRBJ2-5
clone size: -
D gene: TRBD1
V gene: TRBV13
CDR3 length: 15

CDR3 DNA: TGTGCCAGCCACTCTAGCGGGGGTAACTACGAGCAGTACTTC
CDR3 protein: CASHSSGGNYEQYF
J gene: TRBJ2-7
clone size: -
D gene: TRBD2
V gene: TRBV6-6
CDR3 length: 14

CDR3 DNA: TGTGCCAGCAGCATCGGACAGGTTAATCAGCCCCAGCATTTT
CDR3 protein: CASSIGQVNQPQHF
J gene: TRBJ1-5
clone size: -
D gene: TRBD1
V gene: TRBV6-5
CDR3 length: 14

CDR3 DNA: TGTGCCAGCAGCCAAGACCTTAGCGGATACCAAGAGACCCAGTACTTC
CDR3 protein: CASSQDLSGYQETQYF
J gene: TRBJ2-5
clone size: once
D gene: -
V gene: TRBV14
CDR3 length: 16

CDR3 DNA: TGTGCCAGCTCACCTCTCGACAGGTCTCATTCACCCCTCCACTTT
CDR3 protein: CASSPLDRSHSPLHF
J gene: TRBJ1-6
clone size: -
D gene: -
V gene: TRBV18
CDR3 length: 15

CDR3 DNA: TGTGCCAGCAGCGTAGATCGCAGCTCGGGGGGATATGGCTACACCTTC
CDR3 protein: CASSVDRSSGGYGYTF
J gene: TRBJ1-2
clone size: -
D gene: -
V gene: TRBV9
CDR3 length: 16